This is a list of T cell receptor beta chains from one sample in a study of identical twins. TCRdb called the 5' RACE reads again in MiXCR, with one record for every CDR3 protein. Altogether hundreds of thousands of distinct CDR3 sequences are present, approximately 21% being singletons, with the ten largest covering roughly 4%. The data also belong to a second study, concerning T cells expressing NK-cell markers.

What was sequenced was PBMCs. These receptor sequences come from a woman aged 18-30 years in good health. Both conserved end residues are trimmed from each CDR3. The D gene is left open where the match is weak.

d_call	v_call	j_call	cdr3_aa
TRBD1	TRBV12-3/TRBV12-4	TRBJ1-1	ASRPGGLNTEAF
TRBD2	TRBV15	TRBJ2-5	ATSRDIAGEETQY
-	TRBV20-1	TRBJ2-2	SARQRLNTGELF
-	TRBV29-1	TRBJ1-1	SVAVMGAVNTEAF
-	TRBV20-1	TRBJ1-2	SKMPFSLLDGYT
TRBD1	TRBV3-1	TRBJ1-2	ASSPLTGQGTGTRGYT
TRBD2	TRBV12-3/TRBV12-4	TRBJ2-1	ASSFGGRGGYNEQF
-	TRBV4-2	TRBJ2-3	ASSQGNGVVTDTQY
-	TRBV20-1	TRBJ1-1	SAAAYAEAF
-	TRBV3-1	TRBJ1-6	ASSLIPEAPLH
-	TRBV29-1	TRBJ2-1	SVGWEQF
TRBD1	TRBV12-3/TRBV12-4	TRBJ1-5	ASSTDRANQPQH
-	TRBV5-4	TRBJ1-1	ASSFGEAEAF
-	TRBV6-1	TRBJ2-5	ASSRGNLQETQY
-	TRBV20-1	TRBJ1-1	SARPAGTQTEAF
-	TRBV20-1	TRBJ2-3	SARGVPQGPDTQY
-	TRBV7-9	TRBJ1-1	ASSLARESTEAF
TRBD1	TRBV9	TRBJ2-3	ATPSFRGGPPDTQY
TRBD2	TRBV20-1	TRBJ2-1	SAATSEIYNEQF
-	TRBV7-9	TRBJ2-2	ASSSGASSGELF
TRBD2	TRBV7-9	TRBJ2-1	ASSLTKRDLYNEQF
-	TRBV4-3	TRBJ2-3	ASSQDLNSFTDTQY
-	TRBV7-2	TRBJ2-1	ASSLGPGVGEQF
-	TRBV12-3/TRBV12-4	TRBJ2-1	ASSSPGPYNEQF
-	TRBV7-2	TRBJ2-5	ASSLFLETQY
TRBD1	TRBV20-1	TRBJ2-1	SAKIQSDRGIHNEQF
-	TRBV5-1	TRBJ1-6	ASSLDPGARNSPLH
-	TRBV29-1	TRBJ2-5	SAALRSQETQY
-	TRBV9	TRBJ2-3	ASRRTPEAADTQY
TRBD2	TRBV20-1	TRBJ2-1	SARALGLAGYEQF
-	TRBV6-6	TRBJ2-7	ASSYLYEQY